This TCR beta chain was sequenced for a study of blood T cell repertoires in COVID-19. Study at large: The study drew acute and convalescent COVID-19 samples from the United States, Italy and Spain.

This CDR3 is built from 15 residues. Germline-derived CDR1 and CDR2 are MNHEY and SVGEGT. V lost 4 bases to trimming and J lost 0 bases; unmatched junction nucleotides: 5. This clone was detected a few times. The repertoire was sequenced with immunoSEQ multiplex PCR; TCRdb's copy has only in-frame clones and lacks some. The table lists 100,000 or so clones, around four fifths of them singletons. This TCR was sampled from a man between 60 and 70 years old with active or convalescent COVID-19. The sample consisted of peripheral blood. The chain uses TRBV6-2 or TRBV6-3 and TRBJ2-7, with 8 bases identical to TRBD1. CDR3 loop: CASSSLGQVSYEQYV. The DNA of the CDR3 is TGTGCCAGCAGTTCCTTGGGACAGGTCTCCTACGAGCAGTACGTC.